This TCR beta chain was sequenced for a study of beta chain features in type 1 diabetes. Germline values: CDR1 SGHTA, CDR2 FQGNSA. V was cut by 3 bases and J by 2 bases, with 11 bases left in between. CDR3 length: 14 residues. Each of the CD4+ naive, central memory, regulatory and stem cell-like memory populations was sorted via CD45RO/CCR7/CD25/CD127/CD95/CD27. This clone has more than one count but fewer than ten. Its antigen remains unidentified. Expressed TCRB transcripts were sequenced after all isolated RNA was converted to cDNA. Clones were sequenced by immunoSEQ multiplex PCR, and TCRdb holds only the in-frame ones, with some missing. Among approximately 170,000 clones listed, 7.8% were seen once. Findings and caveats of the study: TCRB CDR3 length was moderately but significantly reduced in all four CD4+ subsets of Type 1 diabetes patients.

Source material: central memory CD4+ T cells from blood. This receptor was obtained from a woman in her thirties or forties with type 1 diabetes. J is TRBJ2-7 and V is TRBV7-2; possibly TRBD1 for D (6 bases). The DNA for the CDR3 is TGTGCCAGCAGCTTTAGGGGGAAGCCCTACGAGCAGTACTTC. This gives the protein CASSFRGKPYEQYF.